This TCR beta chain originates from a study of vaccination effects on CD4 cells after COVID-19. Sequencing used immunoSEQ multiplex PCR; TCRdb keeps in-frame clones, though not all of them. The table shows about 73,000 clones, with roughly 79% occurring only once. Concerning this clone itself: Its antigen is still unknown.

The study's findings and limits: In vaccinees who were healthy, merely 1 out of 255 vaccine-induced clones cross-reacted with common cold coronaviruses.

Under the ViraFEST assay, PBMC were stimulated with viral peptide pools so that antigen-specific CD4+ T cells expanded. Sequencing was performed afterwards. Once cultured for 10 days, the cells underwent separation to obtain CD4+ T cells. Nucleocapsid antibodies were negative in the vaccine recipients, who had never had SARS-CoV-2 infection. The germline V gene has CDR1 SGHRS and CDR2 YFSETQ. The CDR3 consists of 13 residues. V was cut by 0 bases and J by 7 bases, with 9 bases left in between. V gene TRBV5-1 combines with J gene TRBJ2-3; TRBD2 might be the D (6 bases). The sample in question was CD4+ T cells from PBMCs cultured with HCoV-NL63 spike peptides, obtained before COVID-19 vaccination. The clonotype was recovered from a human donor who received a COVID-19 vaccine. The CDR3 spells CASSLGGDYTQYF. In nucleotides, the CDR3 is TGCGCCAGCAGCTTGGGGGGGGACTATACGCAGTATTTT. Variable domain in full (rest from reference TRBV5-1 and TRBJ2-3): KAGVTQTPRYLIKTRGQQVTLSCSPISGHRSVSWYQQTPGQGLQFLFEYFSETQRNKGNFPGRFSGRQFSNSRSEMNVSTLELGDSALYLCASSLGGDYTQYFGPGTRLTVL.